This TCR beta chain was recovered during a study of T cell changes during pregnancy in multiple sclerosis. Data came from immunoSEQ multiplex PCR; TCRdb stores just in-frame clones and leaves some out. The sample yields more than 55,000 clones, about nine tenths seen once. V lost 5 bases, J lost 10 bases, and 9 bases lay in between. The germline V gene encodes CDR1 DFQATT and CDR2 SNEGSKA (reference sequence). This CDR3 has 9 amino acids. The TCR comes from a female donor in good health, enrolled as a control in a pregnancy study. Sequences were derived from peripheral blood, sampled in the first trimester of pregnancy. The chain has TRBV20-1 and TRBJ2-7; a weak D match, TRBD2 (5 bases). The chain's CDR3 is CSAGRTQYF. The CDR3 bases are TGCAGTGCTGGACGGACTCAGTACTTC.